This TCR beta chain was observed in a study of blood T cell repertoires in COVID-19. Study summary: Donors in the United States, Italy and Spain gave samples during acute or convalescent COVID-19. Nucleic acid was either cDNA or gDNA, and it came from T cells, B-cell-depleted T cells, or PBMCs.

Sequencing was performed with immunoSEQ multiplex PCR; in TCRdb, only in-frame clones are kept and a portion is missing. The sample lists about 220,000 clones, almost 85% seen once, with about 2.4% in the top ten. The CDR3 runs to 12 residues. J was trimmed by 5 bases and V by 6 bases; bases with no gene match: 7. Germline V CDR1 and CDR2: SQVTM, ANQGSEA. The Seattle site enrolled patients during active infection and followed them longitudinally. This TCR came from a woman in her 70s with COVID-19, enrolled during active disease. Sequencing was carried out using peripheral blood. The chain has TRBV29-1 and TRBJ2-7; 7 bases match TRBD1. The CDR3 reads CSVSRGLDEQYF. The CDR3 DNA reads TGCAGCGTCTCAAGGGGGCTAGACGAGCAGTACTTC.